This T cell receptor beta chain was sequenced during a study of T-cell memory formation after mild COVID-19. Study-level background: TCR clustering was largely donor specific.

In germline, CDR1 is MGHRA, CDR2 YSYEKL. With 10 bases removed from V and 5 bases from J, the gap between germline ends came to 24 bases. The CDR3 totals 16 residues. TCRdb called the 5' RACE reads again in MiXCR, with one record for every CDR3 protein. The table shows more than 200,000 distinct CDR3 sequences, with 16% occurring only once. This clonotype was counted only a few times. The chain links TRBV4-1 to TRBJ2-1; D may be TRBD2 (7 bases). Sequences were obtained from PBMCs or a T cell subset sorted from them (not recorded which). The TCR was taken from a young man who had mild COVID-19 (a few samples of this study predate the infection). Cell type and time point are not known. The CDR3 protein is CAISPGRGGPNNEQFF. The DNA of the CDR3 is TGCGCCATCTCGCCGGGGAGGGGGGGCCCCAACAATGAGCAGTTCTTC.